Reported below is one TCR beta chain. This clone was seen once. The specificity of this receptor is unknown. Within one base of it there is no much larger clone, and no base qualities were kept. These data belong to a study of T cell responses to AZD1222 COVID-19 vaccine (dated by TCRdb to the early 2020s). Turning to the overall study: TCR sequencing covered about 230 trial participants: 200 to 210 given two doses of AZD1222 and 26 given two doses of MenACWY control vaccine. Trial participants were enrolled into age subgroups of 18-55, 56-69 and 70-plus years, which contained 148, 28 and 57 TCR-sequenced participants, respectively. Findings and caveats that apply to the study as a whole: In the small 56-69-year group, the increase in depth fell short of significance, most likely because of low power. A significant rise in spike-specific TCR breadth and depth was observed after two AZD1222 doses relative to day 0 and relative to MenACWY recipients. Because no day 14 peak-response samples were available, repertoires were characterized only after the peak T cell response. Epitopes outside the regions mutated in the B.1.351 and B.1.1.7 variants were reportedly recognized by nearly half of the unique spike-specific TCRs. Conclusions about previously exposed vaccinees are limited, since just 5 or 6 AZD1222 recipients were seropositive for SARS-CoV-2 at baseline. Participants were mostly white British and included more females than males, and it was suggested by the authors that clonal diversity may have been underestimated. Vaccine-associated CD4 TCRs spanned the whole spike protein, with dominant responses in regions 160-218 and 743-854.

The CDR3 regions of human TCRbeta chains were analyzed by immunosequencing. The authors' analysis ran thus. TCRs in the repertoires were compared against a reference library of SARS-CoV-2-specific TCRs that had been generated with the MIRA antigen-specificity platform. Breadth was defined as the fraction of unique TCRs that were SARS-CoV-2-associated, and depth was defined as the fraction of total T cells that were SARS-CoV-2-associated. Using the MIRA data, each spike-specific TCR was mapped to the spike region that the TCR reacts to and placed in a CD4 or CD8 class. Log10-transformed breadth and depth values were compared by one-way ANOVA with Sidak's multiple comparisons tests. TCRdb mirrors the immuneACCESS table, restricted to in-frame sequences. Some clones are absent from its copies; in checked studies, under half trace to an unresolved V gene, and the reason for the others is unknown. V, J and clone size reflect that table, while D and trimming were determined from the DNA. The sample yields roughly 110,000 clones; approximately 90% were counted once. The ten largest clones represent about 5% of the sample.

This sample's time point label indicates: about 28 days (+/-7) after the second vaccine dose. AZD1222 recipients given second doses at about 4 weeks or at about 12 weeks were pooled, since spike-specific TCR depth and breadth were not found to differ between the two schedules. The vaccinee samples were drawn from two UK trials, COV001 and COV002, one of which was a single-blind randomized controlled phase 2/3 trial testing AZD1222 (ChAdOx1 nCoV-19) in healthy adults. For TCRbeta chain sequencing, PBMC samples were collected from trial participants at day 0 and at day 28 after the second dose. This clonotype was sampled from an adult who received the AZD1222 COVID-19 vaccine. The source was peripheral blood, collected 28 days after the second AZD1222 dose.

The CDR3 is CASRRSGNTIYF. DNA sequence: TGTGCCAGCCGAAGGTCTGGAAACACCATATATTTT. The rearranged chain carries TRBV12-3 or TRBV12-4 and TRBJ1-3; a confident D gene designation cannot be given. Its CDR3 holds 12 amino acids, cysteine through phenylalanine. The kept DNA is CDR3 alone, 36 bases in frame from the first base. Trimming at the junction amounts to 8 bases on V and 1 base on J, and the germline ends lie 6 bases apart.